The rows below give T cell receptor beta chains drawn from one sample of a study of patients and donors after allogeneic stem cell transplantation. TCRdb analysed the RT-PCR reads with MiXCR anew, one entry per CDR3 protein. The profile shows approximately 24,000 distinct CDR3 sequences, 42% of them singletons. The sample was blood, either unsorted or a sorted T cell fraction (not recorded which). The origin of the receptors is a human donor who was either an allogeneic HSCT recipient or a stem cell or donor lymphocyte infusion donor (not recorded which). It is not recorded whose cells these are; they may come from a transplant donor. The CDR3 runs from the conserved cysteine through the conserved F or W. The D gene is left open where the match is weak. For some rows the clone size is stated as once, few or many, or as a class when expanded; others skip it.

v_gene	j_gene	abundance	d_gene	CDR3nt	CDR3aa
TRBV11-2	TRBJ2-3	NA	NA	TGTGCCAGCAGCTTAGAACGTAGCACAGATACGCAGTATTTT	CASSLERSTDTQYF
TRBV12-3/TRBV12-4	TRBJ1-1	NA	TRBD1	TGTGCCAGTCAGGGGGAGGGCACTGAAGCTTTCTTT	CASQGEGTEAFF
TRBV7-9	TRBJ1-4	few	TRBD1	TGTGCCAGCAGCTTATCGGGGGACAGGAATGAAAAACTGTTTTTT	CASSLSGDRNEKLFF
TRBV6-5	TRBJ1-3	NA	TRBD1	TGTGCCAGCAGTGCCAGGGGGCCATATGGAAACACCATATATTTT	CASSARGPYGNTIYF
TRBV5-5	TRBJ2-1	NA	NA	TGTGCCAGCAGCTTCTTCCTAGGGGTAGGTGAGCAGGTCTTC	CASSFFLGVGEQVF
TRBV7-8	TRBJ2-2	NA	TRBD2	TGTGCCAGCAGCTACCGGACTAGCGGAAACACCGGGGAGCTGTTTTTT	CASSYRTSGNTGELFF
TRBV27	TRBJ1-2	NA	NA	TGTGCCAGCAGTTTTCGGGCTAACTATGGCTACACCTTC	CASSFRANYGYTF
TRBV14	TRBJ2-1	few	TRBD2	TGTGCCAGCAGCCGACTAGCGGGAGCCTACAATGAGCAGTTCTTC	CASSRLAGAYNEQFF
TRBV6-6	TRBJ2-7	NA	TRBD1	TGTGCCAGCAGCCCGGGACAGGGCAGGGACGAGCAGTACTTC	CASSPGQGRDEQYF
TRBV7-3	TRBJ1-6	NA	TRBD1	TGTGCCAGCAGCCTCGGGACAGATAATTCACCCCTCCACTTT	CASSLGTDNSPLHF
TRBV12-3/TRBV12-4	TRBJ1-5	many	NA	TGTGCCAGCAGTTTCGCAGGGAGGCGCAATCAGCCCCAGCATTTT	CASSFAGRRNQPQHF
TRBV28	TRBJ2-7	NA	NA	TGTGCCAGCAGTTTCCAGATCCCCTACGAGCAGTACTTC	CASSFQIPYEQYF
TRBV12-3/TRBV12-4	TRBJ2-1	few	NA	TGTGCCAGCAGTTTTTTGCGCCTCTCCTACAATGAGCAGCTCTTC	CASSFLRLSYNEQLF
TRBV25-1	TRBJ1-5	NA	NA	TGTGCCAGCAGTGAGCGACAGCGCAATCAGCCCCAGCATTTT	CASSERQRNQPQHF
TRBV9	TRBJ1-2	NA	TRBD1	TGTGCCAGCAGCGCCCCAGGACAGGGAGGCTATGGCTACACCTTC	CASSAPGQGGYGYTF
TRBV5-1	TRBJ2-2	NA	NA	TGCGCCAGCAGCCAGGAGGCGGGCACCGGGGAGCTGTTTTTT	CASSQEAGTGELFF